These T cell receptor beta chains were read from a single sample in a study of blood T cell repertoires in COVID-19. Produced via immunoSEQ multiplex PCR; TCRdb's table is partial and in-frame only. Counted here are about 44,000 clones, roughly 84% occurring once; the ten biggest clones make up less than 5%. What was sequenced was peripheral blood. The receptors come from a woman aged 70-85 years with acute or convalescent COVID-19. Each CDR3 is given with its conserved first and last residue. Fields, in order: V gene, D gene, clone size, J gene, CDR3 length, CDR3 DNA, CDR3 protein. D genes are given only for firm matches. Size tells how often a clone was seen (once, few, many) or the class of an expanded clone, and some rows leave it out.

>TRBV7-8|TRBD2|NA|TRBJ2-3|12
TGTGCCAGCGGGGGGGACACAGATACGCAGTATTTT
CASGGDTDTQYF
>TRBV27|NA|NA|TRBJ1-1|14
TGTGCCAGCCGGTCGGGGGGTAAAAACACTGAAGCTTTCTTT
CASRSGGKNTEAFF
>TRBV9|TRBD2|once|TRBJ2-2|17
TGTGCCAGCAGCCCAGGACTAGCGGGAACAAGGACCGGGGAGCTGTTTTTT
CASSPGLAGTRTGELFF
>TRBV24-1|NA|NA|TRBJ1-5|13
TGTGCCACCAGTGGCGGAGGAGGTCAGCCCCAGCATTTT
CATSGGGGQPQHF
>TRBV4-1|TRBD2|NA|TRBJ2-7|15
TGCGCCAGCAGCCAGGCTAGCGGGAGTCTCTACGAGCAGTACTTC
CASSQASGSLYEQYF
>TRBV2|NA|NA|TRBJ1-6|13
TGTGCCAGCAGTAATGACAACAATTCACCCCTCCACTTT
CASSNDNNSPLHF
>TRBV27|NA|NA|TRBJ1-4|13
TGTGCCAGCAGTTTATCAATTCGGGATCAACTGTTTTTT
CASSLSIRDQLFF
>TRBV4-2|NA|NA|TRBJ1-3|17
TGTGCCAGCAGCCAAGATCTCGGGGTCCTATCTGGAAACACCATATATTTT
CASSQDLGVLSGNTIYF
>TRBV19|NA|NA|TRBJ2-1|12
TGTGCCAGCGGTGGGGGCGGGAATGAGCAGTTCTTC
CASGGGGNEQFF
>TRBV19|NA|NA|TRBJ1-1|13
TGTGCCAGTAGTATAGATACAGCCACTGAAGCTTTCTTT
CASSIDTATEAFF
>TRBV11-1|NA|NA|TRBJ2-3|14
TGTGCCAGCAGCTTATCCCAGGGCCCAGATACGCAGTATTTT
CASSLSQGPDTQYF
>TRBV7-9|TRBD2|few|TRBJ2-5|18
TGTGCCAGCAGCTTAGTCGGCGGGAGGAGCAAGACGGAAGAGACCCAGTACTTC
CASSLVGGRSKTEETQYF
>TRBV18|NA|NA|TRBJ1-3|15
TGTGCCAGCTCACCAGGGCCCATATCTGGAAACACCATATATTTT
CASSPGPISGNTIYF
>TRBV7-3|TRBD1|NA|TRBJ2-3|16
TGTGCCAGCAGCTCACCGGGACAGGGTTATAGGGGTACGCAGTATTTT
CASSSPGQGYRGTQYF
>TRBV7-8|TRBD2|few|TRBJ2-2|15
TGTGCCAGCAGCACAACTAGCGGGAACACCGGGGAGCTGTTTTTT
CASSTTSGNTGELFF
>TRBV19|NA|NA|TRBJ1-1|12
TGTGCCAGTAGTAGGGGGGACACTGAAGCTTTCTTT
CASSRGDTEAFF
>TRBV6-6|NA|NA|TRBJ1-2|13
TGTGCCAGCAGTTATGAACAGAACTATGGCTACACCTTC
CASSYEQNYGYTF
>TRBV5-4|NA|once|TRBJ2-5|14
TGTGCCAGCAGCCCCGATTCAGAAACAAAGACCCAGTACTTC
CASSPDSETKTQYF
>TRBV6-2/TRBV6-3|TRBD2|once|TRBJ2-1|16
TGTGCCAGCAGCGAAACCACTAGCGGGAGATACAATGAGCAGTTCTTC
CASSETTSGRYNEQFF
>TRBV7-2|NA|NA|TRBJ2-2|15
TGTGCCAGCAGCGCAAGGACACAGGGTACGGGGGAGCTGTTTTTT
CASSARTQGTGELFF
>TRBV28|TRBD1|NA|TRBJ1-2|14
TGTGCCAGCATGTTACTGACAGGGGGGGATGGCTACACCTTC
CASMLLTGGDGYTF
>TRBV5-1|TRBD2|NA|TRBJ2-4|15
TGCGCCAGCAGCTTAACGACTAGCGACAAAAACATTCAGTACTTC
CASSLTTSDKNIQYF
>TRBV7-2|NA|NA|TRBJ2-3|15
TGTGCCAGCAGCTTAGAGGGCGGGCTTACAGATACGCAGTATTTT
CASSLEGGLTDTQYF
>TRBV24-1|TRBD2|NA|TRBJ2-1|21
TGTGCCACCAGTGCCGGAACTCAGCGGCGGACTAGCGGGAGCTCCTACAATGAGCAGTTCTTC
CATSAGTQRRTSGSSYNEQFF
>TRBV13|TRBD1|few|TRBJ1-3|15
TGTGCCAGCAGCTGGGACAGGGGCTCTGGAAACACCATATATTTT
CASSWDRGSGNTIYF